The entry that follows covers one T cell receptor (beta chain) sequence. This receptor's antigen is unknown. No per-base quality is available; no much larger clone lies one base away. The data are from a study of shared clonotypes between healthy human individuals (dated by TCRdb to about 2020). About the full investigation: A few men and a couple of women, aged 18 to 49 years, made up the cohort. For each donor, CD4 naive and CD4 memory were each given three plates, CD8 naive was given two plates, and CD8 memory was given one plate. To estimate repertoire size and how much clonotypes are shared between individuals, the study performed deep sequencing of blood TCR repertoires from roughly five healthy adults. Libraries were prepared and TCR repertoires were sequenced by different laboratories using diverse techniques, in order to increase sequencing depth and limit assay-specific biases. Per donor, leukapheresis produced somewhere between about 0.9 and 9 billion PBMCs.

Taken from the germline V gene, the CDR1 and CDR2 loops are SGHRS and YFSETQ. The CDR3 sequence holds 13 residues, the cysteine and phenylalanine included. Left in the record is the CDR3 DNA by itself, 39 bases read in frame from the first base. Between the V and J ends, shortened by 3 bases and 2 bases respectively, the junction contains 9 bases. The study at large found these results: Even with the large sequencing depth, rarefaction of the sorted-subset datasets indicated that sequencing was incomplete. Sampling was restricted to blood, and TCR repertoires in tissue are likely to differ from TCR repertoires in blood. Based on pairwise subsampling, the degree of clonotype sharing among donors was expected to be affected by sequencing depth. Naive subsets generally had larger estimated clonotype richness than memory subsets. Across a handful of donors, roughly 5.4% of naive CD4, approximately 3.5% of naive CD8, about 2.3% of memory CD4, and over 0.35% of memory CD8 clonotypes were shared. Compared with non-shared clonotypes, clonotypes shared by all four sorted-subset donors had higher generation probabilities. Because the study included a small number of donors, the genetic and exposure-history diversity represented was limited.

CD8 naive samples consisted of CD45RO-negative cells that were positively selected for CCR7, yielding a CD45RA+CCR7+ population without TemRA cells. The donors were healthy, HIV-negative adults with no recently reported acute infections or vaccinations. Every donor was a Caucasian adult residing in Nashville, Tennessee, USA. After blood collection by leukapheresis, PBMCs were isolated using Ficoll-Histopaque density gradient centrifugation and then cryopreserved in the vapor phase of liquid nitrogen. Analytical flow cytometry was used to check the purity and quantity of each magnetically sorted T cell population. From each sorted fraction, genomic DNA was isolated and quantified by UV absorbance on a Nanodrop 2000c. Using the deep immunoSEQ assay, TCR CDR3 regions were amplified from genomic DNA by multiplex PCR. Genomic DNA extracted from each cell subset was distributed evenly over all wells of several immunoSEQ 96-well plates, and each plate served as one replicate. For sorted subsets, 150 to 200 ng genomic DNA, equal to 30,000 or so T cell genomes, was loaded into each replicate PCR. The purified libraries were quantified using a Qubit 3.0 fluorometer, sized with a Bioanalyzer 2100, and then quantified again using the KAPA Library Quantification kit. A separate single-read 150-cycle Illumina NextSeq 550 flow cell was used to sequence each immunoSEQ 96-well plate. The source study handled its data this way. Because only junctional sequences without quality scores were contained in the immunoSEQ output, filtering matching that applied to full-length reads could not be performed. Sequences were annotated with PyIR, a Python wrapper for IgBLAST v1.9, using IMGT germline references to assign V/J genes and CDR3. Reads were filtered out if the reads had weak V/J assignments (E-value above 1e-6), no CDR3, stop codons, out-of-frame junctions, or ambiguous translated residues. A V3J clonotype was defined by an identical inferred V gene, J gene, and CDR3 amino acid sequence. To compute the percentage overlap between repertoires, the number of shared unique clonotypes was divided by the size of the smaller repertoire. Three approaches were used to assess repertoire richness: RTK rarefaction, the Chao1 estimator, and Recon v2.1 estimates of unobserved clonotypes. OLGA was used to compute generation probabilities for all TCRbeta clonotypes that the gDNA method yielded from a few donors. TCRdb stores this immuneACCESS table with in-frame sequences only. Part of the clones is absent; in the studies checked, under half of the shortfall reflects unresolved V genes, and no reason is known for the rest. From that table come the V and J calls and clone size; the DNA was used to work out D and trimming. Here the sample has about 2.2 million clones; roughly 95% occur a single time. Approximately 1.7% of the sample is in the top ten clones.

The chain couples TRBV5-1 to TRBJ2-7; TRBD1 is a possible D gene, resting on 5 matching bases. Specimen: naive CD8+ T cells from PBMCs. In light of the paper, this sample's cell subset or site label describes: CD45RA+CCR7+. The source is a man younger than 30 in good health. Some clones in this sample may be carry-over from other donors' samples. Here the CDR3 is given as CASSWGSTYEQYF. The nucleotide sequence is TGCGCCAGCAGCTGGGGCAGCACCTACGAGCAGTACTTC.